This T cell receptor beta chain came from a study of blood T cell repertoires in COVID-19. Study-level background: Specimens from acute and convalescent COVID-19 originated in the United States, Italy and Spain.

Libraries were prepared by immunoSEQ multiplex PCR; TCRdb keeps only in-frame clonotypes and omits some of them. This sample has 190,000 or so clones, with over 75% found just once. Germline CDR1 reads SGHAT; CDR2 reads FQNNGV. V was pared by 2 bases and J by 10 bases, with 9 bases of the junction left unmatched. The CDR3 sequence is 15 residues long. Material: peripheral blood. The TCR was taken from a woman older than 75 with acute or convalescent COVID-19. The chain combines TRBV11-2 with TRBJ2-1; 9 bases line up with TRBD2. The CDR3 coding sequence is TGTGCCAGCAGCTTATATCAACAAGGACTAGCGGAGCAGTTCTTC. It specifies CASSLYQQGLAEQFF.